The clone carrying this T cell receptor beta chain was seen a few times. The germline V and J ends were trimmed by 1 base and 7 bases, with 12 bases remaining between them. Germline V gene data show CDR1 as SGHNT and CDR2 as YYREEE (reference sequence). CDR3 length equals 15 residues. These data belong to a study of CD8+ T cells in alopecia areata. RNA was extracted and reverse transcribed into cDNA as the sequencing template. TCRdb's table, derived via immunoSEQ multiplex PCR, lists solely in-frame clones and lacks some. The sample lists roughly 120,000 clones, 55% to 70% occurring once. This chain links TRBV5-4 with TRBJ1-6; TRBD1 might be the D (5 bases). The sample consisted of CD4+ T cells sorted from blood. The source of this sequence is a human donor in good health. DNA of the CDR3: TGTGCCAGCAGCTTGTCGGGGCTCAACAATTCACCCCTCCACTTT. As protein: CASSLSGLNNSPLHF. The full variable domain, in which reference TRBV5-4 and TRBJ1-6 provide the parts outside the CDR3, is ETGVTQSPTHLIKTRGQQVTLRCSSQSGHNTVSWYQQALGQGPQFIFQYYREEENGRGNFPPRFSGLQFPNYSSELNVNALELDDSALYLCASSLSGLNNSPLHFGNGTRLTVT.